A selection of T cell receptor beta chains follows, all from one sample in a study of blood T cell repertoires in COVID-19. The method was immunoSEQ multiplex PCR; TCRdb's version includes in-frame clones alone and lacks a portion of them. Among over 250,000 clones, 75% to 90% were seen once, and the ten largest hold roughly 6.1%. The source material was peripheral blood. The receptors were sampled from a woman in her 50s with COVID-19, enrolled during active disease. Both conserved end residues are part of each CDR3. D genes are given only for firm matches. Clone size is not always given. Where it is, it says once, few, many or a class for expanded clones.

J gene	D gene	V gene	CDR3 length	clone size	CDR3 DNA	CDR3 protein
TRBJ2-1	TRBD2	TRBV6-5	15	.	TGTGCCAGCATCCACGGACTAGCGGTGAACAATGAGCAGTTCTTC	CASIHGLAVNNEQFF
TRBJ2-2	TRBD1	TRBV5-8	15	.	TGTGCCAGCAGACGGACAGGATTTATGGCCGGGGAGCTGTTTTTT	CASRRTGFMAGELFF
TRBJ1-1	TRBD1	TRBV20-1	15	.	TGCAGTGCTAGTAAGACAGGGCGGGTGAACACTGAAGCTTTCTTT	CSASKTGRVNTEAFF
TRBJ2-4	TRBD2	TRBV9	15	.	TGTGCCAGCAGCGTGACTAGCGGGAGTCAATCCATTCAGTACTTC	CASSVTSGSQSIQYF
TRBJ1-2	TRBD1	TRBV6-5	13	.	TGTGCCAGCAGAAACACAGGGGCCGATGGCTACACCTTC	CASRNTGADGYTF
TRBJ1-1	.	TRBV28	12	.	TGTGCCAGCATAACAGAGGGGGTAGCGGCTTTCTTT	CASITEGVAAFF
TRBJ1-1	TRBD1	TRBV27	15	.	TGTGCCAGCAGTATAAATAGACAGGGAGCCACTGAAGCTTTCTTT	CASSINRQGATEAFF
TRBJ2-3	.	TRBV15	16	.	TGTGCCACCAACCAGTGGCGCGGGACCCTCACAGATACGCAGTATTTT	CATNQWRGTLTDTQYF
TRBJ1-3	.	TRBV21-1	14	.	TGTGCCAGCCAGGACTCGAGCTCTGGAAACACCATATATTTT	CASQDSSSGNTIYF
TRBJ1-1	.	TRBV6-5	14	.	TGTGCCAGCAGTTACTCGATGGTTGACAGTTTAGCTTTCTTT	CASSYSMVDSLAFF
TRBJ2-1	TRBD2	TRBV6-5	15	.	TGTGCCAGCACCAGACTAGCGGGAGTGGACAATGAGCAGTTCTTC	CASTRLAGVDNEQFF
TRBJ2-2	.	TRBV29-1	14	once	TGCAGCGTTGAAGGAGGGCTCGGCACCGGGGAGCTGTTTTTT	CSVEGGLGTGELFF
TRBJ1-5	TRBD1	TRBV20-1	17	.	TGCAGTGCTAGTAAGAGCGCGGGAGGGGGCGCTTCCCAGCCCCAGCATTTT	CSASKSAGGGASQPQHF
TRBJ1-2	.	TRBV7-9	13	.	TGTGCCAGCAGCTTTGGACAGAACTATGGCTACACCTTC	CASSFGQNYGYTF
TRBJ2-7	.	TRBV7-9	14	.	TGTGCCAGCAGCTTAAAGGCGGGCTCCTACGAGCAGTACTTC	CASSLKAGSYEQYF
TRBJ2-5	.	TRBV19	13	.	TGTGCCAGTAGCGGAGGAGCCCAAGAGACCCAGTACTTC	CASSGGAQETQYF
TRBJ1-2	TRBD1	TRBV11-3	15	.	TGTGCCAGCAGCTTCGGAGGGGACAGGGGCTATGGCTACACCTTC	CASSFGGDRGYGYTF
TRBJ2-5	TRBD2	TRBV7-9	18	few	TGTGCCAGCAGCTTCCCTAAAGGGCGGGAGGGCCTCCTTGAGACCCAGTACTTC	CASSFPKGREGLLETQYF
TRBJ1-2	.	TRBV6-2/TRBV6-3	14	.	TGTGCCAGCAGTTACTCAGAGCGGTTCTATGGCTACACCTTC	CASSYSERFYGYTF
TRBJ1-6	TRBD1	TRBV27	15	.	TGTGCCAGCAGTTTTCTCCAGGGGGATAATTCACCCCTCCACTTT	CASSFLQGDNSPLHF
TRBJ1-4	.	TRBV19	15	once	TGTGCCAGTACCATTTCCCCCCGGGCGGGTGAAAAACTGTTTTTT	CASTISPRAGEKLFF
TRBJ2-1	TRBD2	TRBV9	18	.	TGTGCCAGCAGCGTAGGTCTAGCGGGGATCACCTCCTACAATGAGCAGTTCTTC	CASSVGLAGITSYNEQFF
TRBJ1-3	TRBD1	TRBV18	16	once	TGTGCCAGCTCACCGGGACAGCTACTCTCTGGAAACACCATATATTTT	CASSPGQLLSGNTIYF
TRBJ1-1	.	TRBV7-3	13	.	TGTGCCAGCAGCTTCGACAGGACGACTGAAGCTTTCTTT	CASSFDRTTEAFF
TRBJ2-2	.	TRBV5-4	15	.	TGTGCCAGCAGCTTCGGTAGCTCGAGCACCGGGGAGCTGTTTTTT	CASSFGSSSTGELFF
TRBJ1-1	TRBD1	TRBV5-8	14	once	TGTGCCAGCAGCTCCGGGACAGGGATCGCTGAAGCTTTCTTT	CASSSGTGIAEAFF
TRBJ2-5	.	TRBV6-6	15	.	TGTGCCAGCAGTCCCGGTGGGGCGGGGAAAGAGACCCAGTACTTC	CASSPGGAGKETQYF
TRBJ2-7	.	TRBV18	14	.	TGTGCCAGCTCACCATCCGGCGGATCCTACGAGCAGTACTTC	CASSPSGGSYEQYF
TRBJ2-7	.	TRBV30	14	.	TGTGCCTGGAACTTAGGAGACTCATCCTACGAGCAGTACTTC	CAWNLGDSSYEQYF
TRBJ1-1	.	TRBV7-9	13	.	TGTGCCAGCAGCCCCTTGTCGAACACTGAAGCTTTCTTT	CASSPLSNTEAFF